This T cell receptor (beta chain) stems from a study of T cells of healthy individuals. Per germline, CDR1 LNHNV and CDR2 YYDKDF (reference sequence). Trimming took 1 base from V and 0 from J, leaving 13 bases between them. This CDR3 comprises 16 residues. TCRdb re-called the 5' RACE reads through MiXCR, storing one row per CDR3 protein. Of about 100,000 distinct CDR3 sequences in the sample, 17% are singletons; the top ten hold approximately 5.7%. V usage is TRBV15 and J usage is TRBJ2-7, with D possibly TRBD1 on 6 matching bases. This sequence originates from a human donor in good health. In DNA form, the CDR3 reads TGTGCCACCAGCAGAGGTTCAGGACAGAGCTCCTACGAGCAGTACTTC. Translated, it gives CATSRGSGQSSYEQYF.